This TCR beta chain was recorded in a study of identical twins. This clonotype has only a few counts. Its antigen is undetermined. Template switching introduced a universal primer site, and the cDNA bore unique molecular identifiers. TCRdb processed the 5' RACE reads anew with MiXCR; each CDR3 protein has one entry. This table holds around 1.7 million distinct CDR3 sequences, about 30% found once. General study points: These conclusions were based on statistical analysis (cross-sectional, not following the same donors). Out-of-frame sharing of TCR alpha in monozygotic twins was underestimated by models.

The CDR3 contains 16 residues. Germline V lookup: CDR1 MNHEY, CDR2 SMNVEV (reference sequence). Germline trimming cut 6 bases from V and 8 bases from J; bases unmatched to any gene: 18. The receptor's source is a newborn girl in good health. The material sequenced was cord blood. This chain links TRBV27 with TRBJ1-2; TRBD1 aligns across 7 bases. The CDR3 loop is CASSHGRGRGEYGYTF. The CDR3 DNA follows: TGTGCCAGCAGCCACGGTAGGGGGCGAGGAGAATACGGCTACACCTTC.